A single sample gave rise to the 17 T cell receptor beta chains below, sequenced in a study of metastatic and nonmetastatic thyroid tumors. Before thyroid surgery, none of the patients had received any treatment. Via MiXCR, TCRdb re-called the PCR reads. This table holds about 43,000 clones, 3% to 3.5% found once. The sample was blood. The receptors were sampled from a female donor with papillary thyroid cancer or a benign thyroid nodule (not recorded which). Some clones in this sample may be carry-over from other donors' samples.

The chain recombines TRBV15 with TRBJ2-5; 7 nucleotides match TRBD1. J gave up 0 bases and V 8 bases, and 0 bases lay outside the gene matches. CDR3 length equals 12 residues. Germline lookup yields CDR1 LNHNV and CDR2 YYDKDF (reference sequence). Written as DNA, the CDR3 is TGTGCCACCCAGGGGGACCAAGAGACCCAGTACTTC. Its protein product is CATQGDQETQYF.

Many counts were recorded for this clone. The chain uses TRBV6-2 or TRBV6-3 and TRBJ2-2; D perhaps matches TRBD2 (5 bases). Germline CDR1 MNHEY, CDR2 SVGEGT. Trimming left V 0 bases short and J 5 bases short, with 19 bases between. The CDR3 consists of 18 residues. Written as DNA, the CDR3 is TGTGCCAGCAGTTACTCGAAAATGCGGGTCCACTCAACCGGGGAGCTGTTTTTT. Its protein is CASSYSKMRVHSTGELFF.

This clone was detected a few times. The V gene is TRBV2, the J gene TRBJ1-3, with 7 bases matching TRBD1. Germline trimming cut 8 bases from V and 11 bases from J; bases unmatched to any gene: 9. Germline-derived CDR1 and CDR2 are SNHLY and FYNNEI. CDR3 size: 12 residues. CDR3 residues: CASEGQRNSIYF. CDR3 in DNA: TGTGCCAGCGAGGGACAGCGAAATTCCATATATTTT.

The CDR3 here is CASSSGGVGELFF. DNA of the CDR3: TGTGCCAGCAGCTCAGGAGGGGTGGGGGAGCTGTTTTTT. The rearrangement uses TRBV12-3 or TRBV12-4 and TRBJ2-2, with D possibly TRBD2 on 6 matching bases. CDR3 size: 13 residues. V lost 6 bases to trimming and J lost 8 bases, with 13 bases between them.

The sample holds a few counts of this clone. The CDR3 DNA sequence: TGTGCCAGCAGTTTAGGATTGGCCGGAAACACCATATATTTT. It is translated as CASSLGLAGNTIYF. The chain employs TRBV12-3 or TRBV12-4 and TRBJ1-3; no clear D. This CDR3 region has 14 residues. The germline V and J ends were trimmed by 1 base and 4 bases, with 8 bases remaining between them.

This clone has at least ten counts. The V and J genes are TRBV27 and TRBJ2-1; 10 bases agree with TRBD2. The V segment lost 5 bases and the J segment 0 bases; nucleotides outside the gene matches: 10. CDR1 is MNHEY, CDR2 SMNVEV, per germline (reference sequence). This CDR3 has 18 residues. This chain's CDR3 is CASSRFSSGSASYNEQFF. The DNA of the CDR3 is TGTGCCAGCAGTCGCTTCTCTAGCGGGAGCGCCTCCTACAATGAGCAGTTCTTC.

This clone has a count of ten or more. This sequence joins TRBV28 and TRBJ2-1, with TRBD2 matching over 13 bases. V lost 7 bases, J lost 0 bases, and 15 bases stayed unmatched. CDR1 and CDR2 (germline): MDHEN, SYDVKM. The CDR3 extends over 20 amino acids. The CDR3 bases are TGTGCCAGCACCCCTTTAGGTAGGACTAGCGGGAGACCCTCCTACAATGAGCAGTTCTTC. Translating it yields CASTPLGRTSGRPSYNEQFF.

The sample holds a few counts of this clone. The chain couples TRBV27 to TRBJ2-7; TRBD1 matches 9 bases. Germline-derived CDR1 and CDR2 are MNHEY and SMNVEV (reference sequence). V shed 1 base and J 5 bases; nucleotides not matched to a gene: 9. The CDR3 runs to 16 residues. The chain's CDR3 is CASSLFWDRASHEQYF. The DNA for the CDR3 is TGTGCCAGCAGTTTATTCTGGGACAGGGCTTCCCACGAGCAGTACTTC.

This chain joins TRBV28 and TRBJ1-2; D is unclear. With 6 bases removed from V and 4 bases from J, the gap between germline ends came to 12 bases. The CDR3 totals 13 residues. The germline gives CDR1 MDHEN, CDR2 SYDVKM. CDR3 sequence: CASRLGLGYGYTF. CDR3 bases: TGTGCCAGCAGGTTAGGACTAGGCTATGGCTACACCTTC.

This clone was seen a few times. The chain employs TRBV4-2 and TRBJ2-2; the match to TRBD2 covers 9 bases. Germline V CDR1 and CDR2: LGHNA, YNFKEQ. V was clipped by 4 bases and J by 4 bases; unmatched bases: 4. This CDR3 spans 15 amino acids. CDR3 amino acids: CASSPGREGTGELFF. The CDR3 coding sequence is TGTGCCAGCAGCCCGGGGCGGGAGGGCACCGGGGAGCTGTTTTTT.

This clone was seen more than once but under ten times. The CDR3 loop reads CATKGPWGDGYTF. CDR3 bases: TGTGCCACCAAAGGCCCATGGGGCGATGGCTACACCTTC. The chain employs TRBV15 and TRBJ1-2; D is perhaps TRBD1 (5 bases). V shed 7 bases and J shed 6 bases, with 15 bases lying between them. Germline assignment: CDR1 LNHNV and CDR2 YYDKDF (reference sequence). This CDR3 contains 13 residues.

This clone was found a few times. A read error is likely, as this CDR3 ends without the conserved phenylalanine or tryptophan. This rearrangement joins TRBV20-1 to TRBJ2-6, with a weak D call TRBD1 (5 bases). Germline V gives CDR1 DFQATT, CDR2 SNEGSKA (reference sequence). This CDR3 spans 14 amino acids. CDR3 region: CSARRVDGANDLTC. CDR3 sequence (DNA): TGCAGTGCTAGAAGGGTCGATGGGGCCAACGACCTGACTTGC.

The genes are TRBV19 and TRBJ2-3, with 16 positions matching TRBD2. Trimming took 5 bases from V and 3 from J; bases not matched to a gene: 5. The germline CDR1 and CDR2 sequences are LNHDA and SQIVND (reference sequence). The CDR3 extends over 17 amino acids. CDR3: CASSSPGLAGGTDTQYF. The CDR3, as DNA: TGTGCCAGTAGTTCACCGGGACTAGCGGGAGGGACAGATACGCAGTATTTT.

V is TRBV29-1 and J is TRBJ2-7; D unresolved. Germline assignment: CDR1 SQVTM and CDR2 ANQGSEA. The length of the CDR3 is 10 residues. Deletions cut 5 bases from V and 7 bases from J, with 9 bases between. CDR3 sequence: CSVLTGEQYF. CDR3 nucleotide sequence: TGCAGCGTTTTGACCGGGGAGCAGTACTTC.

The chain carries TRBV6-1 and TRBJ1-5; the match to TRBD1 covers 10 bases. The CDR3 extends over 16 amino acids. Germline CDR1 is MNHNS and CDR2 is SASEGT. Trimming took 7 bases from V and 3 from J; bases not matched to a gene: 9. CDR3 DNA sequence: TGTGCCAGCACCGAATGGGACAGGGGACTCAATCAGCCCCAGCATTTT. Protein product: CASTEWDRGLNQPQHF.

The CDR3 DNA reads TGCGCCAGCAGTGAGATCGACTACTCCTACGAGCAGTACTTC. Its protein is CASSEIDYSYEQYF. The chain is built from TRBV10-2 and TRBJ2-7, with D possibly being TRBD2 (5 bases). Germline-derived CDR1 and CDR2 are WSHSY and SAAADI. This CDR3 is built from 14 residues. V was clipped by 2 bases and J by 0 bases, with 8 bases between them.

Many counts were recorded for this clone. The chain is built from TRBV7-9 and TRBJ2-2, with a weak D call TRBD2 (6 bases). Germline V gives CDR1 SEHNR, CDR2 FQNEAQ (reference sequence). CDR3 length: 15 residues. Deletions cut 5 bases from V and 5 bases from J, with 15 bases between. This CDR3 reads CASSDWRAGTGELFF. DNA of the CDR3: TGTGCCAGCAGCGACTGGAGGGCAGGAACCGGGGAGCTGTTTTTT.